Included here is one T cell receptor (beta chain) sequence, with context. Its antigen is as yet unknown. The sample is drawn from a study of cytomegalovirus exposure and HLA in healthy donors. The wider study: T cells numbering around 190 million yielded 90 million to 140 million unique TCR beta sequences in an earlier analysis. General study points: Later on, an analysis found that several of the most significant clusters appeared to be linked to common viral pathogens, which included parvovirus B19.

This CDR3 is 14 amino acids long. Germline CDR1 and CDR2: SGHNT and YYREEE (reference sequence). V was pared by 0 bases and J by 8 bases, with 6 bases of the junction left unmatched. PCR primers comprised 60 Vbeta and 13 Jbeta primers. TCRdb keeps only in-frame clones here, not all; method: immunoSEQ multiplex PCR. Seen here are over 100,000 clones, 75% to 85% observed once, and the top ten hold more than 1.1%. Each donor's status was that of a healthy bone marrow donor. The chain has TRBV5-4 and TRBJ1-2, with TRBD1 matching over 8 bases. Sequenced: PBMCs. This TCR was recovered from a woman aged 40 to 49 in good health and CMV-seronegative. The CDR3 nucleotides are TGTGCCAGCAGCTTGGTGGACAGGGTCAGAGGCTACACCTTC. Protein product: CASSLVDRVRGYTF.